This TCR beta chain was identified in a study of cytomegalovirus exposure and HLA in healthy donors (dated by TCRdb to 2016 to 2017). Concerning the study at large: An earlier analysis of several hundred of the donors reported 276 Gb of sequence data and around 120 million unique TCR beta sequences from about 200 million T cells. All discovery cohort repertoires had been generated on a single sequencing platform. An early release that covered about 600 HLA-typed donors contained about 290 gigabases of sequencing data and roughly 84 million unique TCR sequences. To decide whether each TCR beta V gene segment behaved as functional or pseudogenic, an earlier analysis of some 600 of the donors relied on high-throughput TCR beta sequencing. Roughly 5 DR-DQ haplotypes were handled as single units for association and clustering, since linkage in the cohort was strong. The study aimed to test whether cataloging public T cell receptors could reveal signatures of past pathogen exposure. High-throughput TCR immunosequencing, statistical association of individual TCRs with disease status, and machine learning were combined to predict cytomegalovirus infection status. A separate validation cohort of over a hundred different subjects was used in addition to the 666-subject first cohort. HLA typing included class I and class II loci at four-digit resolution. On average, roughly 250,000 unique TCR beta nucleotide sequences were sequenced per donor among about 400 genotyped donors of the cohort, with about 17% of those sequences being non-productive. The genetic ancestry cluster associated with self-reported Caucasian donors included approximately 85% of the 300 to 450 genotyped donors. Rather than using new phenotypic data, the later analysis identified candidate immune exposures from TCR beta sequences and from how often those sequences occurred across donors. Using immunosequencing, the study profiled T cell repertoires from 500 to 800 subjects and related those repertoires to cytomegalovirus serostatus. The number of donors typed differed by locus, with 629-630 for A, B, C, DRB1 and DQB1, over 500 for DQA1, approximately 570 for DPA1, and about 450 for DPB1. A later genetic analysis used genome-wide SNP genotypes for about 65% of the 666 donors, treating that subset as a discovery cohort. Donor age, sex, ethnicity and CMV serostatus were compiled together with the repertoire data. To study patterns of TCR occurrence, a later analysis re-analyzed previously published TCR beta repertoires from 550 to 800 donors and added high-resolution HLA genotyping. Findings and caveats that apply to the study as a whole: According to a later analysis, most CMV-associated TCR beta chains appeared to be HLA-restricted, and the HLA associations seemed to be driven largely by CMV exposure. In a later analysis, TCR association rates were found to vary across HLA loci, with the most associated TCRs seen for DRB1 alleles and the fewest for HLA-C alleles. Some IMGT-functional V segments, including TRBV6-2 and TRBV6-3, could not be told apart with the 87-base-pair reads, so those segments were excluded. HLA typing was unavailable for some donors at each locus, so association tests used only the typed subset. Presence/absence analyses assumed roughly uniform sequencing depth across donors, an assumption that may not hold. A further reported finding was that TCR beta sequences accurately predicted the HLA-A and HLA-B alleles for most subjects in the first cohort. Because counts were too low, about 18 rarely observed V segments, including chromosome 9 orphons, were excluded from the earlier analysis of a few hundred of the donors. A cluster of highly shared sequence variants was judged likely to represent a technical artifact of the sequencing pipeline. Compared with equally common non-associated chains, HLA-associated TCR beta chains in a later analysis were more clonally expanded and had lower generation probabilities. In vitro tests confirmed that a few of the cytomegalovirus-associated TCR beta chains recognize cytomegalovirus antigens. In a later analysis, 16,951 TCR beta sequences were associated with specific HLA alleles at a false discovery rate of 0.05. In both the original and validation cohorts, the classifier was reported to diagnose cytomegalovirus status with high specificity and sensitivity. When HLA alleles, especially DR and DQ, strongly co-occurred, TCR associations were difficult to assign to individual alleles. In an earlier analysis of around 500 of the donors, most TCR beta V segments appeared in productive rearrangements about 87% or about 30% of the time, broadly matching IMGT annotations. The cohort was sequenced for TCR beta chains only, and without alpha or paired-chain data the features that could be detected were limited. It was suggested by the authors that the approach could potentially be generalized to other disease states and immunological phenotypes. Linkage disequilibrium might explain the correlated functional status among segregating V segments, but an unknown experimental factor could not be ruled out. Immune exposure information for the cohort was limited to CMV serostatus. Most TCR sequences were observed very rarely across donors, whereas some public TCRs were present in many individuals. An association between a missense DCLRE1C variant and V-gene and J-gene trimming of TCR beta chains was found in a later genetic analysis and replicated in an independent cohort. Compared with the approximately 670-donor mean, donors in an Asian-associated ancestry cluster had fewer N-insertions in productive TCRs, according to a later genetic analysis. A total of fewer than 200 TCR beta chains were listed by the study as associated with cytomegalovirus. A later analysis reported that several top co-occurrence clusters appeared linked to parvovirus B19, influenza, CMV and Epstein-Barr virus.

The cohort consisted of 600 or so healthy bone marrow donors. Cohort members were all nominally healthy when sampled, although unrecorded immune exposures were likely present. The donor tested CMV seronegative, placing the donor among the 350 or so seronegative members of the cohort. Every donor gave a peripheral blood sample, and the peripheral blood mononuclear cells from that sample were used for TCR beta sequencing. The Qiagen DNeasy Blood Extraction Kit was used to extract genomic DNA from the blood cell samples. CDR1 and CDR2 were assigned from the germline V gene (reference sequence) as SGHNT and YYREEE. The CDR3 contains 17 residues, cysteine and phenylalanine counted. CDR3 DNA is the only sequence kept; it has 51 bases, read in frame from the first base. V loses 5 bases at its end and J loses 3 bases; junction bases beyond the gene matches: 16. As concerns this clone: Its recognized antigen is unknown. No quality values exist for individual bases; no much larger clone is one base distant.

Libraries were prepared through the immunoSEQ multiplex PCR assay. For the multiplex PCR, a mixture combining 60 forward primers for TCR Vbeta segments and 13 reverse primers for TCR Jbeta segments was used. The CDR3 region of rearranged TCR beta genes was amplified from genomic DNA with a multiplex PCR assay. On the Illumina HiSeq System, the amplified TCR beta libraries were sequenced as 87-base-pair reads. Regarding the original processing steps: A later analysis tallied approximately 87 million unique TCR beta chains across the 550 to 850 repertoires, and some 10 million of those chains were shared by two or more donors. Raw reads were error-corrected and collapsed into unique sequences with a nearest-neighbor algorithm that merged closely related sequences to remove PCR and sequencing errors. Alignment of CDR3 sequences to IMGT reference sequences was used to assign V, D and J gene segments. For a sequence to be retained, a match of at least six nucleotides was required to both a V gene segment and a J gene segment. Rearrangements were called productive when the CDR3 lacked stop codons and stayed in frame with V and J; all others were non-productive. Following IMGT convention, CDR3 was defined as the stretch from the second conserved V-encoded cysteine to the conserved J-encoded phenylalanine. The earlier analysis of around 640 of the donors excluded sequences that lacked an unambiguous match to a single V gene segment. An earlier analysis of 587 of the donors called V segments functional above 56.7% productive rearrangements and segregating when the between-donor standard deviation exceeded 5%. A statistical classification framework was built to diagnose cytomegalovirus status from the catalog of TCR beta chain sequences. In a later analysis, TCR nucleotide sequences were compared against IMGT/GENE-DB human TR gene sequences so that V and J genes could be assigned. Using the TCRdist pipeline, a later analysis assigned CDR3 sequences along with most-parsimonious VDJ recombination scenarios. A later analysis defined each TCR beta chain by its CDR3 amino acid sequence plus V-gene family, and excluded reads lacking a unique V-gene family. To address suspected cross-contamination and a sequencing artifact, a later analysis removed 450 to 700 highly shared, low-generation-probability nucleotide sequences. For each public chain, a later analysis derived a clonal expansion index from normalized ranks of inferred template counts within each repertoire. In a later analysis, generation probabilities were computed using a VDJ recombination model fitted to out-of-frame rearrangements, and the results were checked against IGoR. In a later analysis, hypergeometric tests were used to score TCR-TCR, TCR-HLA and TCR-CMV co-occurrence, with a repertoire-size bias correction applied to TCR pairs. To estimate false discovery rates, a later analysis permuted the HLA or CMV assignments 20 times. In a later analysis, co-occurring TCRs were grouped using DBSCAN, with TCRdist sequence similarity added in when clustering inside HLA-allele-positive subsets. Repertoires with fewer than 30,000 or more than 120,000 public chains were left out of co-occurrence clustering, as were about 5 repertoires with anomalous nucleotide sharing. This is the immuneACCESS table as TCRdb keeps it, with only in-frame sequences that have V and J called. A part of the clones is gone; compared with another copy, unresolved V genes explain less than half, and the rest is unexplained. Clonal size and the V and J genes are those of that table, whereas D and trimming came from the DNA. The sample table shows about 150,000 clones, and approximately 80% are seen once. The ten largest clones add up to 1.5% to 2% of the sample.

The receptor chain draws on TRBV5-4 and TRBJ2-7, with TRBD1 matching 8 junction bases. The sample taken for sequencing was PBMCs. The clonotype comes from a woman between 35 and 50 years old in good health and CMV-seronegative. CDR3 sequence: CASSRGTGSGENYEQYF. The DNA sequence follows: TGTGCCAGCAGTCGCGGGACAGGATCCGGAGAGAACTACGAGCAGTACTTC. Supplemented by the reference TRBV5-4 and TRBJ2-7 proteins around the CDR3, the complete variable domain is ETGVTQSPTHLIKTRGQQVTLRCSSQSGHNTVSWYQQALGQGPQFIFQYYREEENGRGNFPPRFSGLQFPNYSSELNVNALELDDSALYLCASSRGTGSGENYEQYFGPGTRLTVT.